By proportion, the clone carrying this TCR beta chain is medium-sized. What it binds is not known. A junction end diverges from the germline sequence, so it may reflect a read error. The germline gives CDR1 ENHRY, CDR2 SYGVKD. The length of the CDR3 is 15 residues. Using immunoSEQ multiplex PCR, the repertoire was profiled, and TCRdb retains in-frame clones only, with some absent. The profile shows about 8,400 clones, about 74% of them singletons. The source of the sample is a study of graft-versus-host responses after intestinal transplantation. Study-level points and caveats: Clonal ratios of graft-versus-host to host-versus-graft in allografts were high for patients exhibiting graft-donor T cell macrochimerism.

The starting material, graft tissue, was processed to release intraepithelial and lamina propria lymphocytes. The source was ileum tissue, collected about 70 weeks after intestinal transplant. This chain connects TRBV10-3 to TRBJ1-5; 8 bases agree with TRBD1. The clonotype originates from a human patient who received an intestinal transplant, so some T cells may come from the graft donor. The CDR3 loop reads CAISGQGKGNQPQHF. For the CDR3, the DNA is TGTGCCATTAGTGGACAGGGAAAGGGCAATCAGCCCCAGCATTTT.